The next 5 T cell receptor beta chains were all read from a single sample in a study of regulatory T cells in long-lasting Graves disease. Construction of the TCR beta libraries employed iRepertoire HTBI primers in conjunction with Arm-PCR of CDR3 regions. TCRdb passed the multiplex PCR reads through MiXCR, listing each CDR3 protein once. Of around 460,000 distinct CDR3 sequences in the sample, about 14% were seen once. The time point was: newly diagnosed GD, antithyroid drugs for less than 3 months. Extracted PBMC RNA gave rise to the TCR library. The same sample was also studied in work on T cells in Graves' hyperthyroidism and ophthalmopathy.

The source was peripheral blood mononuclear cells (PBMCs), collected at new diagnosis, from a patient treated with antithyroid drugs. The receptor set was obtained from a woman aged 45 to 65 with Graves disease.

In its sample, this clonotype was seen a few times. This sequence joins TRBV20-1 and TRBJ2-7; D possibly corresponds to TRBD1 (6 bases). Trimming pared 3 bases from V and 2 bases from J, leaving 11 bases between. This CDR3 contains 13 residues. Germline-derived CDR1 and CDR2 are DFQATT and SNEGSKA (reference sequence). CDR3 sequence: CSASGRGAYEQYF. In DNA form, the CDR3 reads TGCAGTGCTAGTGGCAGGGGAGCCTACGAGCAGTACTTC.

V usage is TRBV3-1 and J usage is TRBJ2-6; the D is unclear. Between the trimmed V and J ends, which lost 2 bases and 0 bases, there was a span of 5 bases. The length of the CDR3 is 15 residues. Germline V gives CDR1 LGHDT, CDR2 YNNKEL (reference sequence). The CDR3 here is CASSQSDSGANVLTF. The CDR3 DNA reads TGTGCCAGCAGCCAATCGGACTCTGGGGCCAACGTCCTGACTTTC.

This clonotype was counted ten times or more. This rearrangement joins TRBV28 to TRBJ2-3; D unresolved. Germline CDR1 and CDR2: MDHEN and SYDVKM. V was trimmed by 5 bases and J by 2 bases, leaving 8 bases between them. The CDR3 spans 13 residues. CDR3 bases: TGTGCCAGCAGTGATACAATCACAGATACGCAGTATTTT. Translating it yields CASSDTITDTQYF.

At least ten counts were recorded for this clonotype. The V gene is TRBV28, the J gene TRBJ1-4; D uncertain. This CDR3 has 16 residues. Germline CDR1 MDHEN, CDR2 SYDVKM. Trimming shortened V by 2 bases and J by 0 bases, and 10 bases separated the two germline ends. In nucleotides, the CDR3 is TGTGCCAGCAGTTTAAAAGGAACTTCAACTAATGAAAAACTGTTTTTT. Protein product: CASSLKGTSTNEKLFF.

The V gene is TRBV2, the J gene TRBJ2-5, with TRBD1 as a possible D gene (5 bases). Trimming took 2 bases from V and 5 from J, leaving 12 bases between them. The length of the CDR3 is 14 residues. From germline, CDR1 is SNHLY and CDR2 FYNNEI. CDR3 amino acids: CASSEQAGWETQYF. The CDR3 region has the DNA TGTGCCAGCAGTGAACAGGCAGGGTGGGAGACCCAGTACTTC. Full variable domain (missing parts from reference TRBV2 and TRBJ2-5): EPEVTQTPSHQVTQMGQEVILRCVPISNHLYFYWYRQILGQKVEFLVSFYNNEISEKSEIFDDQFSVERPDGSNFTLKIRSTKLEDSAMYFCASSEQAGWETQYFGPGTRLLVL.